Described below is a single T cell receptor (beta chain) sequence and its context. Per the germline V gene, CDR1 is MNHEY and CDR2 is SVGAGI. V was pared by 6 bases and J by 5 bases, with 19 bases between. The CDR3 sequence is 15 residues long. Here immunoSEQ multiplex PCR was the method, and the copy in TCRdb shows in-frame clones only, minus some. The sample includes under 65,000 clones, approximately 86% of them seen just once. The data are from a study of control samples from healthy donors and cancer patients. The chain employs TRBV6-5 and TRBJ1-2; D uncertain. The receptor was isolated from a woman between 45 and 65 years old with lung cancer. The sequencing input was PBMCs. The CDR3 loop reads CASRGGNSPGYGYTF. The CDR3 nucleotides are TGTGCCAGCAGGGGAGGGAATAGCCCTGGGTATGGCTACACCTTC.